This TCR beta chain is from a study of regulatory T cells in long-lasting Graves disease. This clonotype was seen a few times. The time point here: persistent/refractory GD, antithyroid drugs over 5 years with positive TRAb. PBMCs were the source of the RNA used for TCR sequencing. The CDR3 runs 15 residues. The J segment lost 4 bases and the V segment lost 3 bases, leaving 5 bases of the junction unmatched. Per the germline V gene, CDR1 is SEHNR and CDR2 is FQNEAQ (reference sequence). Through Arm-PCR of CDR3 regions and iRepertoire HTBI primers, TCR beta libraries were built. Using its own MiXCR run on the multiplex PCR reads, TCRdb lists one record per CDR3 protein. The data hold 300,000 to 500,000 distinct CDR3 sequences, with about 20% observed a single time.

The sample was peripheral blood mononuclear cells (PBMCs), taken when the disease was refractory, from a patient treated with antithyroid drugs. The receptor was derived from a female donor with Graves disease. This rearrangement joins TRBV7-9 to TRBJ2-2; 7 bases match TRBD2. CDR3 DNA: TGTGCCAGCAGCTTTCCTAGCGGAGGCACCGGGGAGCTGTTTTTT. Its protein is CASSFPSGGTGELFF. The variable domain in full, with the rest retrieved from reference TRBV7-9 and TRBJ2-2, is DTGVSQNPRHKITKRGQNVTFRCDPISEHNRLYWYRQTLGQGPEFLTYFQNEAQLEKSRLLSDRFSAERPKGSFSTLEIQRTEQGDSAMYLCASSFPSGGTGELFFGEGSRLTVL.